One and the same sample provided the 4 T cell receptor beta chains below, sequenced in a study of T cell responses to AZD1222 COVID-19 vaccine. Sequenced by immunoSEQ multiplex PCR; TCRdb stores in-frame clones only, minus some. Here the sample spans 95,000 to 130,000 clones, around 85% being singletons. This sample comprised peripheral blood, obtained on day 0 of MenACWY control vaccination. These receptor sequences come from an adult in good health.

The chain combines TRBV2 with TRBJ1-4; D possibly corresponds to TRBD1 (6 bases). Trimming cost V 7 bases and J 8 bases, with 14 bases left between them. There are 13 residues in the CDR3. The germline gives CDR1 SNHLY, CDR2 FYNNEI. CDR3 in amino acids: CASIPNRAEKLFF. CDR3 nucleotide sequence: TGTGCCAGCATCCCCAACAGGGCGGAAAAACTGTTTTTT.

This chain links TRBV19 with TRBJ1-2; D gene uncertain. Trimming took 3 bases from V and 6 from J, leaving 11 bases between them. The germline V gene has CDR1 LNHDA and CDR2 SQIVND (reference sequence). This CDR3 has 13 amino acids. The CDR3 nucleotides read TGTGCCAGTAGTATTGTCGGGAGCCATGGCTACACCTTC. Translated: CASSIVGSHGYTF.

This clone was seen just once. Here the CDR3 reads CASSLGDPTYEQYF. CDR3 DNA sequence: TGTGCCAGCAGCTTGGGGGATCCTACCTACGAGCAGTACTTC. The chain is built from TRBV11-3 and TRBJ2-7; D is possibly TRBD1 or TRBD2 (5 bases each). V lost 3 bases and J lost 2, with 11 bases in between. Germline V gene sequence: CDR1 SGHNT, CDR2 YENEEA. CDR3 length: 14 amino acids.

The chain links TRBV4-3 to TRBJ2-3, with no clear D. Trimming shortened V by 1 base and J by 1 base, and 6 bases separated the two germline ends. The CDR3 totals 14 residues. In germline, CDR1 is LGHNA, CDR2 YSLEER. The CDR3 sequence is CASSQGHGTDTQYF. In DNA, the CDR3 is TGCGCCAGCAGCCAAGGACACGGCACAGATACGCAGTATTTT.